A selection of T cell receptor beta chains follows, all from one sample in a study of cytomegalovirus exposure and HLA in healthy donors. Sequencing was performed with immunoSEQ multiplex PCR; in TCRdb, only in-frame clones are kept and a portion is missing. Found here are some 250,000 clones, approximately 86% of them singletons; the top ten hold 0.95% to 1.5%. The sample was PBMCs. These receptor sequences come from a woman aged 25 to 39 in good health and CMV-seropositive. The conserved cysteine and the conserved F or W are not part of the CDR3 here. D genes are given only for firm matches.

V	J	D	CDR3
TRBV11-1	TRBJ2-3	TRBD2	ASSPGVAGVISTDTQY
TRBV5-6	TRBJ2-7	TRBD2	ASSSIRVGGDEQY
TRBV5-1	TRBJ1-2	-	ASSSRTADYGYT
TRBV5-1	TRBJ2-1	TRBD1	ASNLGQEYNEQF
TRBV29-1	TRBJ2-7	-	SVGRLRGPPYEQY
TRBV12-5	TRBJ2-1	TRBD2	ASGSSGGYNEQF
TRBV25-1	TRBJ1-2	TRBD1	ASSDRGYGYT
TRBV7-6	TRBJ1-1	-	ASSLEGTGNTEAF
TRBV7-8	TRBJ2-4	-	ASSLASPLARNIQY
TRBV30	TRBJ1-4	-	AWSARQQKLF
TRBV9	TRBJ2-1	TRBD2	ASSGLSGRNTYNEQF
TRBV5-1	TRBJ2-5	TRBD2	ASNGEGAPTETQY
TRBV10-3	TRBJ2-7	-	AISPGSSYEQY
TRBV28	TRBJ2-7	TRBD1	ASTYRGRDYEQY
TRBV7-8	TRBJ1-5	TRBD1	ASSLARTGIGQPQH
TRBV5-4	TRBJ2-7	TRBD1	ASSLEAKGGVEQY
TRBV5-6	TRBJ2-7	-	ASSWRDGTYEQY
TRBV18	TRBJ2-5	TRBD2	ASSPPLLAGAETQY
TRBV6-6	TRBJ2-7	-	ASSYFGDGEQY
TRBV19	TRBJ2-3	TRBD1	ASSIDPGQGPSGTQY
TRBV6-5	TRBJ2-7	TRBD2	ASSRLAPSYEQY
TRBV10-3	TRBJ2-3	TRBD2	AISPGLAGGPGTQY
TRBV19	TRBJ1-2	TRBD1	ASSTTGGASYGYT
TRBV28	TRBJ2-1	-	ASLLEGGPWNEQF
TRBV5-6	TRBJ2-3	TRBD2	ASSFRGRAHTQY
TRBV28	TRBJ2-7	TRBD2	ASVLAGGLTYEQY
TRBV6-4	TRBJ2-1	TRBD1	ASSDSGGQGQSEQF
TRBV29-1	TRBJ2-1	-	SVEDPSGSYNEQF
TRBV19	TRBJ1-2	TRBD1	ASRMTGGDYGYT
TRBV11-3	TRBJ2-7	-	ASRRDGSYEQY
TRBV5-1	TRBJ2-7	TRBD2	ASSLARLAGGSSYEQY
TRBV6-5	TRBJ1-1	-	ASSYTGFDEAF
TRBV5-1	TRBJ2-7	-	ASSPPRTSEHEQY
TRBV27	TRBJ2-2	-	ASRIQVNTGELF
TRBV13	TRBJ1-3	TRBD1	ASSSEEGQGARKVPGNTIY